This is a list of T cell receptor beta chains from one sample in a study of blood T cells in healthy people across ages. From the 5' RACE reads, TCRdb called clonotypes with MiXCR, one entry per CDR3 protein. Of about 570,000 distinct CDR3 sequences in the sample, 27% were seen once. Sequenced input: blood. These receptors were taken from an older woman in good health. Both conserved end residues are part of each CDR3. The order of the fields is clone size, D gene, V gene, J gene, CDR3 length, CDR3 DNA, CDR3 protein. A D gene is named only where the DNA matches it firmly. Part of the rows lack a size; the others show once, few, many or a class for expanded clones.

clone size: few; D gene: -; V gene: TRBV11-1; J gene: TRBJ1-1; CDR3 length: 11; CDR3 DNA: TGTGCCAGCAGCTATACAGGGGAAGCTTTCTTT; CDR3 protein: CASSYTGEAFF
clone size: -; D gene: -; V gene: TRBV5-1; J gene: TRBJ1-5; CDR3 length: 14; CDR3 DNA: TGCGCCAACAGCCTCATTCCAGAGGATCAGCCCCAGCATTTT; CDR3 protein: CANSLIPEDQPQHF
clone size: -; D gene: -; V gene: TRBV11-1; J gene: TRBJ2-7; CDR3 length: 15; CDR3 DNA: TGTGCCAGCAGCTTAGAGTCCCAGGCCTTCTACGAGCAGTACTTC; CDR3 protein: CASSLESQAFYEQYF
clone size: few; D gene: -; V gene: TRBV7-9; J gene: TRBJ1-3; CDR3 length: 16; CDR3 DNA: TGTGCCAGCAGCTTCCGAACCGGCTCCTCTGGAAACACCATATATTTT; CDR3 protein: CASSFRTGSSGNTIYF
clone size: few; D gene: -; V gene: TRBV6-2/TRBV6-3; J gene: TRBJ1-1; CDR3 length: 15; CDR3 DNA: TGTGCCAGCGAGGATGGACACACCCGAAGGACTGAAGCTTTCTTT; CDR3 protein: CASEDGHTRRTEAFF
clone size: -; D gene: TRBD1; V gene: TRBV9; J gene: TRBJ1-3; CDR3 length: 15; CDR3 DNA: TGTGCCAGCAGTTCCACACAGGGGGAAGGAAACACCATATATTTT; CDR3 protein: CASSSTQGEGNTIYF
clone size: few; D gene: TRBD2; V gene: TRBV15; J gene: TRBJ2-5; CDR3 length: 17; CDR3 DNA: TGTGCCACCAGCAGAGATCATGGGACTAGCGTTGTAAAGACCCAGTACTTC; CDR3 protein: CATSRDHGTSVVKTQYF
clone size: few; D gene: -; V gene: TRBV24-1; J gene: TRBJ2-2; CDR3 length: 12; CDR3 DNA: TGTGCCACCAGGACGGAAATCGGGGAGCTGTTTTTT; CDR3 protein: CATRTEIGELFF
clone size: few; D gene: TRBD1; V gene: TRBV29-1; J gene: TRBJ2-1; CDR3 length: 15; CDR3 DNA: TGCAGCGTGCCCAGACAGGGGGCCGGGTCGAATGAGCAGTTCTTC; CDR3 protein: CSVPRQGAGSNEQFF
clone size: few; D gene: TRBD2; V gene: TRBV7-8; J gene: TRBJ2-3; CDR3 length: 18; CDR3 DNA: TGTGCCAGCAGCTTAGTTGGCGGGGGTCCCTCTAGCACAGATACGCAGTATTTT; CDR3 protein: CASSLVGGGPSSTDTQYF
clone size: -; D gene: TRBD1; V gene: TRBV5-1; J gene: TRBJ1-2; CDR3 length: 15; CDR3 DNA: TGCGCCAGCAGCTTGGAACAGGGGAGGGGATATGGCTACACCTTC; CDR3 protein: CASSLEQGRGYGYTF
clone size: -; D gene: -; V gene: TRBV7-2; J gene: TRBJ1-1; CDR3 length: 12; CDR3 DNA: TGTGCCAGCAGCTTAATCAGGGCTCAAGCTTTCTTT; CDR3 protein: CASSLIRAQAFF
clone size: few; D gene: -; V gene: TRBV5-4; J gene: TRBJ2-1; CDR3 length: 12; CDR3 DNA: TGTGCCAGCAGGGACTGGTACAATGAGCAGTTCTTC; CDR3 protein: CASRDWYNEQFF
clone size: medium-sized; D gene: -; V gene: TRBV7-9; J gene: TRBJ1-2; CDR3 length: 13; CDR3 DNA: TGTGCCATCCACGCTGGGCCGTTCCGTGGCTACACCTTC; CDR3 protein: CAIHAGPFRGYTF
clone size: few; D gene: TRBD1; V gene: TRBV20-1; J gene: TRBJ2-3; CDR3 length: 15; CDR3 DNA: TGCAGTGCCCGCTCCGGGACAGGGGGTGAAGATACGCAGTATTTT; CDR3 protein: CSARSGTGGEDTQYF
clone size: -; D gene: TRBD2; V gene: TRBV20-1; J gene: TRBJ2-5; CDR3 length: 13; CDR3 DNA: TGCAGTGTTAGGGGACTAGCGGGGGGGGACCAGTGCTTC; CDR3 protein: CSVRGLAGGDQCF
clone size: -; D gene: -; V gene: TRBV20-1; J gene: TRBJ2-1; CDR3 length: 14; CDR3 DNA: TGCAGTGCTAGAGAGGGGGGGGCCGAGGATGAGCAGTTCTTC; CDR3 protein: CSAREGGAEDEQFF
clone size: -; D gene: TRBD1; V gene: TRBV24-1; J gene: TRBJ2-2; CDR3 length: 14; CDR3 DNA: TGTGCCACCAGTGAACAGGGGAAGAACGGGGAGCTGTTTTTT; CDR3 protein: CATSEQGKNGELFF
clone size: few; D gene: TRBD2; V gene: TRBV10-3; J gene: TRBJ2-1; CDR3 length: 16; CDR3 DNA: TGTGCCATCAGTGAGTCATCGGCTAGCGGGGGGTATGAGCAGTTCTTC; CDR3 protein: CAISESSASGGYEQFF
clone size: -; D gene: TRBD1; V gene: TRBV12-3/TRBV12-4; J gene: TRBJ2-5; CDR3 length: 18; CDR3 DNA: TGTGCCAGCAGTTTAAGTGTTTTGTTCGGACAGGAGCAAGAGACCCAGTACTTC; CDR3 protein: CASSLSVLFGQEQETQYF
clone size: -; D gene: TRBD2; V gene: TRBV20-1; J gene: TRBJ2-7; CDR3 length: 15; CDR3 DNA: TGCAGTGCTAGCTCGACTAGCGGGCGATCCTACGAGCAGTACTTC; CDR3 protein: CSASSTSGRSYEQYF
clone size: -; D gene: -; V gene: TRBV29-1; J gene: TRBJ2-3; CDR3 length: 13; CDR3 DNA: TGCAGCGTCACCAACGGACCCACAGATACGCAGTATTTT; CDR3 protein: CSVTNGPTDTQYF
clone size: -; D gene: -; V gene: TRBV20-1; J gene: TRBJ2-4; CDR3 length: 13; CDR3 DNA: TGCAGTGCCACGGCAGGCAGGGAAAACATTCAGTACTTC; CDR3 protein: CSATAGRENIQYF
clone size: few; D gene: -; V gene: TRBV5-8; J gene: TRBJ2-1; CDR3 length: 15; CDR3 DNA: TGTGCCAGCACCACCTGGGGGGCCGGAGGGAATGAGCAGTTCTTC; CDR3 protein: CASTTWGAGGNEQFF